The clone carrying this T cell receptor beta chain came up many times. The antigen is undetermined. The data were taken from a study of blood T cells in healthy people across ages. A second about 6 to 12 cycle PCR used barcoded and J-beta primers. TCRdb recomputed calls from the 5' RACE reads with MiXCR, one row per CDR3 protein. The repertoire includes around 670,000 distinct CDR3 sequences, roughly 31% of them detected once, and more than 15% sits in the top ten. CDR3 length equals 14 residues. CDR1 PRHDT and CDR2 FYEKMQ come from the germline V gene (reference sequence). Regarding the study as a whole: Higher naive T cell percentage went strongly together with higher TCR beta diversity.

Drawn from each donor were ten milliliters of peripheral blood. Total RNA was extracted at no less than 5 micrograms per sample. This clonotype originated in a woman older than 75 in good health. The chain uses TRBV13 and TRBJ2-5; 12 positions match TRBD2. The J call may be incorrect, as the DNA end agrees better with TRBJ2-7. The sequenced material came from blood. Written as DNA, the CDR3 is TGTGCCAGCAGCTTCGGACTAGCGGGGACCGAGCAGTACTTC. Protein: CASSFGLAGTEQYF.